This TCR beta chain was sequenced for a study of T cells in Graves' hyperthyroidism and ophthalmopathy (dated by TCRdb to between 2018 and 2020). Context from the whole study: Peripheral blood was sampled at the time of initial diagnosis, prior to any treatment. To identify TCR V-J signatures that set the groups apart, the researchers used a discovery cohort of more than 95 patients, made up of about 44 with Graves' ophthalmopathy and some 60 with stable Graves' hyperthyroidism. Whether ophthalmopathy could be predicted prospectively was tested in an independent validation cohort made up of 18 to 20 hyperthyroidism patients plus 17 patients who later progressed to ophthalmopathy. The roughly 99 discovery patients were divided at random into training and test sets in a 7:3 ratio. In addition, the study compared T-cell repertoires in thyroid tissue and in blood from six Graves' hyperthyroidism patients. After sampling, hyperthyroidism patients received methimazole starting at 30 mg daily, and ophthalmopathy patients received high-dose intravenous methylprednisolone. According to the paper, TCR Vbeta CDR3 sequencing was carried out on some 130 peripheral blood samples, which came from fewer than 50 ophthalmopathy, approximately 72 hyperthyroidism and approximately 17 progressor patients.

V and J lose 0 bases and 3 bases, and a span of 10 bases separates them. The CDR3 covers 15 residues, taking in both the cysteine and the phenylalanine. The only DNA kept is the CDR3, 45 bases in frame from the first base. The germline V gene encodes CDR1 SGHRS and CDR2 YFSETQ. A patient counted as having stable Graves' hyperthyroidism if no progression to ophthalmopathy occurred over 18 months of follow-up. Hyperthyroidism patients were aged 18 to 65 years and newly diagnosed, with disease duration of less than 2 months. Patients with uncontrolled infections, other autoimmune diseases, pregnancy or lactation were excluded. Diagnoses were based on clinical symptoms, serum thyroxine and TRAb, thyroid ultrasound and orbital computed tomography. PBMCs were separated from 10 ml of fresh peripheral blood using Ficoll-Paque density gradient centrifugation. Total RNA was extracted with Trizol reagent, and quality was checked on an Agilent 2100 Bioanalyzer.

This clonotype was found many times. Its binding antigen is unknown. No base qualities exist here, and no much larger clone lies one base off it. The TCR beta CDR3 regions were amplified from the RNA transcripts. For the first round of RT-PCR on the TCR CDR3, the HTBI primer set was used together with the Qiagen OneStep RT-PCR kit. Libraries were constructed in a second round of multiplex PCR, after which size selection and purification were carried out. Paired-end sequencing of the libraries was performed with 100 bp reads on an Illumina HiSeq2000. Under the source paper's analysis protocol: Raw data were processed with SOAPnuke, discarding reads with adapters, uncalled bases, mean Phred below 15, or no exact constant-primer or identifier match. COPE v1.2.5 was used to merge high-quality paired reads, and clonotypes were defined as unique nucleotide sequences. Clonotypes were aligned to IMGT TRBV, TRBD and TRBJ reference segments using MiTCR v1.1. Only V-J combinations with frequency above 0.0001, covering 99% to 99.2% of repertoires, were analysed. The TCS score was defined as F50 (clonal expansion) divided by E x V (chaos), with BLOSUM62-based TCRdist calculated between CDR3 peptides within each V-J. Welch's t-statistics and random forest reduced roughly 500 V-J features to 13, which were used in a naive Bayes classifier (R e1071). Starting from the raw public reads, TCRdb applied fastp trimming at Q25, assembled clones with MiXCR and retained in-frame beta chains. Each entry merges the rows of one CDR3 protein and shows their most common DNA and genes. The V and J calls and clone size come from TCRdb's table, not from the authors' own analysis. For this sample there are about 180,000 distinct CDR3 sequences; over 15% appear just once. Around 29% of the sample rests with the top ten.

Results and caveats for the whole study, not just this receptor: During validation, the model predicted progression to ophthalmopathy a median of roughly six months ahead of onset, with almost 71% sensitivity and around 72% specificity. Most expanded thyroid clonotypes (frequency above 0.001) were also detected in blood, suggesting blood repertoires may reflect thyroid immune responses. A model built on a 13 V-J signature distinguished ophthalmopathy from stable hyperthyroidism, reaching 85% to 90% sensitivity and 81.08% specificity in cross-validation and 80%/75% in testing. No statistical method was used to fix the sample size in advance, and group allocation was not hidden from the investigators.

The specimen sequenced was blood. The source of this sequence is a woman aged 45-65 years with Graves' hyperthyroidism. This sequence uses TRBV5-1 and TRBJ1-5; the D gene is perhaps TRBD1, from 5 matching bases. The DNA sequence is given as TGCGCCAGCAGCTTGGAGGGGCTGAACAATCAGCCCCAGCATTTT. The resulting protein is CASSLEGLNNQPQHF.